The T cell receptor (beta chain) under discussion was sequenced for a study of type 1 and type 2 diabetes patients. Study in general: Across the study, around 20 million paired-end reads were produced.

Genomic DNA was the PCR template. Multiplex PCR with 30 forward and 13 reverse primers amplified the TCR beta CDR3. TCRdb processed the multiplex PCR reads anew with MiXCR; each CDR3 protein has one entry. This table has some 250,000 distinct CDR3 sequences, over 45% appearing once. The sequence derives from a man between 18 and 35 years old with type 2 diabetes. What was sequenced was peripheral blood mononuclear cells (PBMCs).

The CDR3 is CSASVGPNTEAFF. DNA of the CDR3: TGCAGTGCTAGTGTTGGGCCGAACACTGAAGCTTTCTTT. The rearrangement uses TRBV20-1 and TRBJ1-1; D not certain. This CDR3 has 13 residues. Germline lookup yields CDR1 DFQATT and CDR2 SNEGSKA (reference sequence). Trimming cost V 3 bases and J 1 base, with 9 bases left between them.